The next 25 T cell receptor beta chains were all read from a single sample in a study of blood T cell repertoires in COVID-19. Clones were read by immunoSEQ multiplex PCR, and TCRdb kept only the in-frame ones, dropping some. The sample has 60,000 or so clones, 81% seen once. The sample was peripheral blood. These receptors all come from a man older than 75 with acute or convalescent COVID-19.

The sample holds one count of this clone. The chain is built from TRBV19 and TRBJ2-6, with 7 bases fitting TRBD1. This CDR3 region has 13 residues. After removal of 4 bases from V and 9 bases from J, the junction contained 3 bases not matched to a gene. Per the germline V gene, CDR1 is LNHDA and CDR2 is SQIVND (reference sequence). The CDR3 loop reads CASSRGQNNVLTF. DNA for the CDR3: TGTGCCAGTAGTAGGGGACAGAACAACGTCCTGACTTTC.

The chain links TRBV6-5 to TRBJ1-2, with D possibly TRBD1 on 6 matching bases. Per germline, CDR1 MNHEY and CDR2 SVGAGI. This CDR3 contains 13 residues. Trimming pared 6 bases from V and 3 bases from J, leaving 11 bases between. The CDR3 loop is CASRQHRDYGYTF. The CDR3, as DNA: TGTGCCAGCAGACAGCACAGGGACTATGGCTACACCTTC.

V gene TRBV30 combines with J gene TRBJ2-3; 9 bases are a match to TRBD2. Germline V gene data show CDR1 as GTSNPN and CDR2 as SVGIG (reference sequence). Unmatched junction bases numbered 2, after V lost 0 bases and J lost 4 bases. The CDR3 sequence is 14 residues long. The CDR3, as DNA: TGTGCCTGGAGTGTGGGACTAGCATCAGATACGCAGTATTTT. Its translation: CAWSVGLASDTQYF.

The chain has TRBV10-2 and TRBJ1-1, with TRBD1 matching 7 bases. The CDR3 runs to 13 residues. Trimming at V came to 11 bases and at J to 1 base, leaving 7 bases not matched to a gene. Germline values: CDR1 WSHSY, CDR2 SAAADI. CDR3 sequence (DNA): TGCGCCGCAAAGGACAGGAAGAACACTGAAGCTTTCTTT. This gives the protein CAAKDRKNTEAFF.

The chain has TRBV6-1 and TRBJ1-2, with TRBD1 matching 8 bases. The CDR3 is 15 residues long. The germline gives CDR1 MNHNS, CDR2 SASEGT. The V segment lost 0 bases and the J segment 4 bases; nucleotides outside the gene matches: 4. Here the CDR3 reads CASSEAWTGIYGYTF. The CDR3 nucleotides read TGTGCCAGCAGTGAAGCCTGGACAGGGATCTATGGCTACACCTTC.

The V call is TRBV28, the J call TRBJ2-4; 10 bases map to TRBD2. The ends lost 7 bases at V and 1 base at J; junction bases unmatched: 7. This CDR3 has 16 residues. Germline V gene data show CDR1 as MDHEN and CDR2 as SYDVKM. The CDR3 DNA follows: TGTGCCAGCACTCTGAGCGGGGGGGCTGCCAAAAACATTCAGTACTTC. Encoded protein: CASTLSGGAAKNIQYF.

This clone has a single count. The chain recombines TRBV11-2 with TRBJ1-1; no clear D. The germline gives CDR1 SGHAT, CDR2 FQNNGV. This CDR3 has 13 residues. Trimming shortened V by 11 bases and J by 0 bases, and 13 bases separated the two germline ends. The CDR3 DNA sequence: TGTGCCGCAGCGACCCTCATGAACACTGAAGCTTTCTTT. This sequence encodes CAAATLMNTEAFF.

The chain recombines TRBV5-1 with TRBJ2-5, with TRBD2 matching 7 bases. J was trimmed by 2 bases and V by 3 bases; bases with no gene match: 13. Germline assignment: CDR1 SGHRS and CDR2 YFSETQ. This CDR3 has 17 residues. CDR3 sequence reads: CASSSGGWTGNQETQYF. The CDR3 nucleotides read TGCGCCAGCAGCTCGGGGGGTTGGACGGGAAATCAAGAGACCCAGTACTTC.

This sequence joins TRBV7-2 and TRBJ1-6, with 9 bases fitting TRBD1. The J segment lost 10 bases and the V segment lost 6 bases, leaving 10 bases of the junction unmatched. The germline V gene has CDR1 SGHTA and CDR2 FQGNSA. The CDR3 sequence is 15 residues long. CDR3 sequence reads: CASRPTGTGTSPLHF. CDR3 DNA: TGTGCCAGCAGACCAACCGGGACAGGGACCTCACCCCTCCACTTT. The full variable domain, its missing parts supplied by reference TRBV7-2 and TRBJ1-6, is GAGVSQSPSNKVTEKGKDVELRCDPISGHTALYWYRQSLGQGLEFLIYFQGNSAPDKSGLPSDRFSAERTGGSVSTLTIQRTQQEDSAVYLCASRPTGTGTSPLHFGNGTRLTVT.

V usage is TRBV4-1 and J usage is TRBJ2-2; the match to TRBD1 covers 8 bases. Trimming removed 1 base from V and 7 bases from J; junction bases left unmatched: 11. The CDR3 length is 17 residues. CDR1 is MGHRA and CDR2 is YSYEKL in the germline V gene. CDR3 amino acids: CASSQGPPDRVYGELFF. The DNA of the CDR3 is TGCGCCAGCAGCCAAGGCCCCCCGGACAGGGTTTACGGGGAGCTGTTTTTT.

The rearrangement links TRBV4-1 to TRBJ1-4, with a weak D call TRBD1 (5 bases). The CDR3 is 18 residues long. Per germline, CDR1 MGHRA and CDR2 YSYEKL. V dropped 1 base and J dropped 12 bases, with 27 bases sitting between them. CDR3 DNA sequence: TGCGCCAGCAGCCAAGGCTTAGTAGGACTGAAACCGGCGGGGGAACTGTTTTTT. It specifies CASSQGLVGLKPAGELFF.

The CDR3 coding sequence is TGTGCCAGCAGTCCCTTGGGAGGAGCGAGGGTGGGGTATGGCTACACCTTC. As protein: CASSPLGGARVGYGYTF. The genes are TRBV28 and TRBJ1-2; D ambiguous. Trimming shortened V by 5 bases and J by 5 bases, and 24 bases separated the two germline ends. In germline, CDR1 is MDHEN, CDR2 SYDVKM. The CDR3 sequence is 17 residues long.

V usage is TRBV19 and J usage is TRBJ2-1, with D tentatively TRBD2 (6 bases). Germline V gives CDR1 LNHDA, CDR2 SQIVND (reference sequence). The CDR3 contains 11 residues. Trimming took 6 bases from V and 8 from J, leaving 8 bases between them. The CDR3 DNA sequence: TGTGCCAGTAGGCGGGGCGATGAGCAGTTCTTC. Its translation is CASRRGDEQFF.

This chain links TRBV2 with TRBJ2-2, with TRBD1 matching 7 bases. The CDR3 runs to 17 residues. From germline, CDR1 is SNHLY and CDR2 FYNNEI. V shed 3 bases, J shed 0 bases, and the junction held 7 bases outside the gene matches. The CDR3, as DNA: TGTGCCAGCAGTGACCCCAGGGGGACAACGAACACCGGGGAGCTGTTTTTT. Protein sequence: CASSDPRGTTNTGELFF.

This clone has just a few counts. The chain uses TRBV10-1 and TRBJ1-4; D uncertain. Trimming removed 2 bases from V and 11 bases from J, with 15 bases in between. The CDR3 is made up of 14 amino acids. Germline CDR1 WNHNN, CDR2 SYGVQD (reference sequence). CDR3 region: CASSENLGSRKLFF. The CDR3 DNA reads TGCGCCAGCAGTGAGAATCTGGGCTCACGGAAACTGTTTTTT.

This clone appeared once. The V and J genes are TRBV5-1 and TRBJ1-1; D gene unclear. The V gene lost 4 bases and the J gene lost 7 bases, with 8 bases spanning the gap. The CDR3 runs 11 residues. Germline V CDR1 and CDR2: SGHRS, YFSETQ. In DNA, the CDR3 is TGCGCCAGCAGCCAAAGAGTTGAAGCTTTCTTT. This codes for CASSQRVEAFF.

The V and J genes are TRBV19 and TRBJ2-1; no firm D call. This CDR3 has 13 amino acids. Germline CDR1 reads LNHDA; CDR2 reads SQIVND (reference sequence). Trimming cost V 0 bases and J 10 bases, with 10 bases left between them. In nucleotides, the CDR3 is TGTGCCAGTAGTATAGATGCAGGCAGGGAGCAGTTCTTC. It yields the protein CASSIDAGREQFF. Supplemented by reference TRBV19 and TRBJ2-1, the full variable domain reads DGGITQSPKYLFRKEGQNVTLSCEQNLNHDAMYWYRQDPGQGLRLIYYSQIVNDFQKGDIAEGYSVSREKKESFPLTVTSAQKNPTAFYLCASSIDAGREQFFGPGTRLTVL.

In its sample, this clone was seen once. The rearrangement links TRBV5-1 to TRBJ1-2; 10 bases agree with TRBD1. The trim removed 0 bases at V and 4 bases at J, leaving 6 bases unmatched. The V gene's germline CDR1 is SGHRS and CDR2 YFSETQ. The CDR3 has 16 residues. CDR3 DNA sequence: TGCGCCAGCAGCTTGGGCGACAGGGGGCTGATCTATGGCTACACCTTC. Protein sequence: CASSLGDRGLIYGYTF.

V usage is TRBV27 and J usage is TRBJ2-2; perhaps TRBD1 as D (6 bases). In germline, CDR1 is MNHEY, CDR2 SMNVEV (reference sequence). This CDR3 contains 14 residues. The V gene lost 4 bases and the J gene lost 5 bases, with 11 bases spanning the gap. CDR3 DNA sequence: TGTGCCAGCAGTTCGTGGGACATGACCGGGGAGCTGTTTTTT. This codes for CASSSWDMTGELFF.

The chain links TRBV7-9 to TRBJ1-6, with D possibly being TRBD1 (5 bases). Looked up from germline, CDR1 is SEHNR and CDR2 is FQNEAQ (reference sequence). V lost 2 bases and J 10 bases, leaving 12 bases between the germline ends. The CDR3 has 14 amino acids. Here the CDR3 reads CASSLTLGLSPLHF. CDR3 bases: TGTGCCAGCAGCTTAACCCTGGGGCTGTCACCCCTCCACTTT. Full variable domain (missing parts from reference TRBV7-9 and TRBJ1-6): DTGVSQNPRHKITKRGQNVTFRCDPISEHNRLYWYRQTLGQGPEFLTYFQNEAQLEKSRLLSDRFSAERPKGSFSTLEIQRTEQGDSAMYLCASSLTLGLSPLHFGNGTRLTVT.

The chain recombines TRBV19 with TRBJ2-3; no definite D call. The ends were cut back, 3 bases at V and 3 bases at J, with 10 bases in the middle. Germline V gene sequence: CDR1 LNHDA, CDR2 SQIVND (reference sequence). This CDR3 is built from 14 residues. The CDR3 nucleotides read TGTGCCAGTAGTATTACCCTCGGGACAGATACGCAGTATTTT. Its protein product is CASSITLGTDTQYF.

This clone was found a few times. The chain carries TRBV6-5 and TRBJ1-5; the D gene is possibly TRBD1 (6 bases). V dropped 8 bases and J dropped 2 bases, with 10 bases sitting between them. The CDR3 length is 13 residues. Per germline, CDR1 MNHEY and CDR2 SVGAGI. The CDR3 coding sequence is TGTGCCAGCCACCGACAGGGCAATCAGCCCCAGCATTTT. Translation gives CASHRQGNQPQHF.

CDR3 in amino acids: CASSPQGNTEAFF. The CDR3 DNA follows: TGTGCCAGTAGTCCACAGGGGAACACTGAAGCTTTCTTT. This chain joins TRBV19 and TRBJ1-1; tentative D call: TRBD1 (6 bases). Germline V gene lookup returns CDR1 LNHDA and CDR2 SQIVND (reference sequence). There are 13 residues in the CDR3. The V gene lost 5 bases and the J gene lost 1 base, with 8 bases spanning the gap.

The gene calls are TRBV6-5 and TRBJ1-3, with 10 bases matching TRBD1. This CDR3 comprises 15 residues. Germline V gene data show CDR1 as MNHEY and CDR2 as SVGAGI. J was trimmed by 4 bases and V by 9 bases; bases with no gene match: 9. CDR3 sequence: CASGGQGERGNTIYF. In DNA, the CDR3 is TGTGCCAGTGGTGGACAGGGGGAAAGAGGAAACACCATATATTTT.

This clone was found a few times. The CDR3 DNA reads as TGTGTCCTGAGACAGGGACAAATAGATAGCAATCAGCCCCAGCATTTT. Protein: CVLRQGQIDSNQPQHF. This rearrangement joins TRBV7-5 to TRBJ1-5; whether TRBD1, the table's D call, matches the DNA was not checked. TRBV7-5 is deemed a pseudogene. The CDR3 runs 16 residues.